These 24 T cell receptor beta chains share one sample of origin, sequenced in a study of T cell repertoires in cytomegalovirus infection. TCRdb re-called the reads through MiXCR, storing one row per CDR3 protein. In the table there are about 830,000 distinct CDR3 sequences, about 33% of which are singletons. These receptors have no identified antigens. The source was cultured CD8+ T cells from PBMCs, collected from culture after CMV antigen stimulation. These receptors all come from a human donor in good health (CMV status not recorded). Some clones in this sample may be carry-over from other donors' samples.

V usage is TRBV7-9 and J usage is TRBJ1-2; D gene unclear. Trimming removed 5 bases from V and 7 bases from J, with 8 bases in between. Looked up from germline, CDR1 is SEHNR and CDR2 is FQNEAQ (reference sequence). The CDR3 is 11 amino acids. The CDR3 region has the DNA TGTGCCAGCAGCCCCGGCCCTGGCTACACCTTC. It translates to CASSPGPGYTF.

This clonotype came up a few times. This rearrangement joins TRBV28 to TRBJ2-7; D not resolved. V shed 6 bases and J shed 5 bases, with 17 bases lying between them. Germline-derived CDR1 and CDR2 are MDHEN and SYDVKM. The CDR3 totals 14 residues. CDR3 protein: CASSRKGEADEQYF. The CDR3 nucleotides are TGTGCCAGCAGCAGGAAGGGCGAAGCTGACGAGCAGTACTTC.

The genes are TRBV12-5 and TRBJ1-6; tentative D call: TRBD1 (5 bases). The V and J ends lost 7 bases and 14 bases respectively, with 24 bases between them. Germline CDR1 is LGHNT and CDR2 is FRNRAP. The CDR3 runs to 15 residues. The CDR3 is CASAWDLDPSNALHF. CDR3 sequence (DNA): TGTGCTAGTGCCTGGGACCTCGACCCCTCGAATGCCCTCCACTTT.

This clonotype was observed a single time. This chain links TRBV7-9 with TRBJ2-3, with D tentatively TRBD2 (5 bases). From germline, CDR1 is SEHNR and CDR2 FQNEAQ (reference sequence). The CDR3 covers 16 residues. Trimming took off 5 bases at V and 6 bases at J, with 21 bases between the two ends. CDR3 nucleotides: TGTGCCAGCAGCCTATCCGGCGGACTTCTTGCTGATACGCAGTATTTT. Its protein is CASSLSGGLLADTQYF.

The V and J genes are TRBV4-1 and TRBJ2-3; D remains ambiguous. There are 16 residues in the CDR3. Germline-derived CDR1 and CDR2 are MGHRA and YSYEKL. The ends were cut back, 1 base at V and 5 bases at J, with 16 bases in the middle. The CDR3 is CASSQVPAGLGDTQYF. The CDR3 nucleotides are TGCGCCAGCAGCCAAGTACCGGCAGGTCTCGGAGATACGCAGTATTTT.

The chain recombines TRBV28 with TRBJ2-1; D might be TRBD1 (6 bases). CDR3 length: 15 residues. With 5 bases removed from V and 8 bases from J, the gap between germline ends came to 19 bases. Germline CDR1 and CDR2: MDHEN and SYDVKM. CDR3 sequence reads: CASSPPRDTDHEQFF. The CDR3 region has the DNA TGTGCCAGCAGTCCACCCCGGGACACCGACCATGAGCAGTTCTTC. Using reference TRBV28 and TRBJ2-1 for the parts outside the CDR3, the full variable domain is DVKVTQSSRYLVKRTGEKVFLECVQDMDHENMFWYRQDPGLGLRLIYFSYDVKMKEKGDIPEGYSVSREKKERFSLILESASTNQTSMYLCASSPPRDTDHEQFFGPGTRLTVL.

CDR3 sequence: CASSQDVGINQPQHF. The CDR3 DNA reads TGCGCCAGCAGCCAAGATGTAGGGATCAATCAGCCCCAGCATTTT. J is TRBJ1-5 and V is TRBV4-1; no clear D gene. V dropped 0 bases and J dropped 3 bases, with 9 bases sitting between them. The CDR3 is 15 amino acids. Germline CDR1 and CDR2: MGHRA and YSYEKL.

This clonotype was counted a few times. The chain has TRBV27 and TRBJ2-1; a possible D gene is TRBD2 (5 bases). There are 16 residues in the CDR3. CDR1 MNHEY and CDR2 SMNVEV come from the germline V gene (reference sequence). V was cut by 4 bases and J by 3 bases, with 16 bases left in between. DNA for the CDR3: TGTGCCAGCAGTTCCGACAACCCCGGGGACTACAATGAGCAGTTCTTC. It specifies CASSSDNPGDYNEQFF.

By its share, this clonotype is medium-sized. The rearrangement uses TRBV7-2 and TRBJ1-2; the D is unclear. The CDR3 has 15 residues. Trimming removed 3 bases at V and 5 bases at J, with 16 bases between. Germline V CDR1 and CDR2: SGHTA, FQGNSA. The DNA of the CDR3 is TGTGCCAGCAGCTTCAGAGAGAGGGAAGGGTATGGCTACACCTTC. Encoded protein: CASSFREREGYGYTF.

This clonotype has just a few counts. The chain combines TRBV7-3 with TRBJ2-1; 11 bases are a match to TRBD2. The CDR3 has 15 residues. The J segment lost 7 bases and the V segment lost 3 bases, leaving 5 bases of the junction unmatched. In germline, CDR1 is SGHTA, CDR2 FQGTGA. CDR3 residues: CASSLFSGGVNEQFF. The CDR3 DNA sequence: TGTGCCAGCAGCTTGTTTAGCGGGGGGGTAAATGAGCAGTTCTTC.

This clonotype was counted only a few times. V usage is TRBV12-3 or TRBV12-4 and J usage is TRBJ1-4, with D possibly being TRBD1 (5 bases). With 6 bases removed from V and 7 bases from J, the gap between germline ends came to 12 bases. The CDR3 sequence is 13 residues long. The CDR3 sequence: CASRSTAPEKLFF. The CDR3 DNA reads as TGTGCCAGCAGGTCGACAGCACCTGAAAAACTGTTTTTT.

Many counts were recorded for this clonotype. The chain is built from TRBV12-3 or TRBV12-4 and TRBJ1-1; D may be TRBD1 (6 bases). The CDR3 is made up of 14 amino acids. Trimming removed 3 bases from V and 5 bases from J, with 13 bases in between. In DNA form, the CDR3 reads TGTGCCAGCAGTTTGTCAGCAGGGGCGACTGAAGCTTTCTTT. This translates into CASSLSAGATEAFF.

The table lists this clonotype with many counts. The V and J genes are TRBV5-5 and TRBJ1-6; D not certain. This CDR3 has 19 amino acids. The germline CDR1 and CDR2 sequences are SGHKS and YYEKEE (reference sequence). Trimming took off 0 bases at V and 10 bases at J, with 26 bases between the two ends. The CDR3 DNA reads TGTGCCAGCAGCTTGGACCCCCGGGCTCAAGTCCGACCAAGATCACCCCTCCACTTT. It translates to CASSLDPRAQVRPRSPLHF.

The chain is built from TRBV2 and TRBJ2-1, with D perhaps assigned TRBD1 or TRBD2 (6 bases each). The CDR3 covers 11 residues. Trimming removed 11 bases at V and 9 bases at J, with 14 bases between. Germline CDR1 reads SNHLY; CDR2 reads FYNNEI. DNA for the CDR3: TGTGCCCTGGAGGGGGACGGTGAGCAGTTCTTC. Translating gives CALEGDGEQFF.

This chain connects TRBV19 to TRBJ1-1; D is uncertain. V lost 0 bases, J lost 1 base, and 3 bases lay in between. Germline-derived CDR1 and CDR2 are LNHDA and SQIVND (reference sequence). This CDR3 comprises 13 residues. The CDR3 sequence is CASSIDPNTEAFF. In DNA form, the CDR3 reads TGTGCCAGTAGTATAGATCCGAACACTGAAGCTTTCTTT.

This clonotype was counted only a few times. The V call is TRBV6-1, the J call TRBJ2-7; D is possibly TRBD1 (6 bases). V lost 6 bases and J lost 3, with 12 bases in between. CDR1 is MNHNS and CDR2 is SASEGT in the germline V gene. This CDR3 is built from 13 residues. The CDR3 nucleotides read TGTGCCAGCAGCCAGACAGGAGACTACGAGCAGTACGTC. This translates into CASSQTGDYEQYV.

The chain links TRBV28 to TRBJ2-1, with 11 positions matching TRBD1. The V and J ends lost 5 bases and 6 bases, in that order; junction bases with no gene match: 6. CDR1 and CDR2 (germline): MDHEN, SYDVKM. There are 15 residues in the CDR3. CDR3 loop: CASSPGTGGSNEQFF. Here the CDR3 DNA reads TGTGCCAGCAGTCCAGGGACAGGGGGGTCCAATGAGCAGTTCTTC.

There are a few counts of this clonotype. V gene TRBV4-2 combines with J gene TRBJ2-2; TRBD1 aligns across 7 bases. Germline V gene lookup returns CDR1 LGHNA and CDR2 YNFKEQ. V shed 8 bases, J shed 1 base, and the junction held 4 bases outside the gene matches. The CDR3 length is 14 residues. CDR3 in amino acids: CASQTGQNTGELFF. DNA for the CDR3: TGTGCCAGCCAGACAGGGCAGAACACCGGGGAGCTGTTTTTT.

This clonotype was seen once. This may come from a read error, since a much larger clone is one base off. The rearrangement links TRBV12-3 or TRBV12-4 to TRBJ1-1; D unclear. The CDR3 sequence is 14 residues long. In nucleotides, the CDR3 is TGTGCCAACAGTTTTGGTTTGGAGAACACTGAAGCTTTCTTT. Encoded protein: CANSFGLENTEAFF.

The sample holds many counts of this clonotype. The chain recombines TRBV7-9 with TRBJ1-2; TRBD1 aligns across 7 bases. The CDR3 has 14 amino acids. CDR1 is SEHNR and CDR2 is FQNEAQ in the germline V gene (reference sequence). With 5 bases clipped from V and 4 bases from J, the junction kept 7 bases outside the gene matches. For the CDR3, the DNA is TGTGCCAGCAGCCTGGCGGACAGGACCTATGGCTACACCTTC. Translation gives CASSLADRTYGYTF.

The chain is built from TRBV12-5 and TRBJ1-4; D is undetermined. V was cut by 6 bases and J by 0 bases, with 8 bases left in between. CDR3 length: 14 amino acids. The germline CDR1 and CDR2 sequences are LGHNT and FRNRAP. The CDR3 DNA sequence: TGTGCTAGTGGGCTCTTGGCAACTAATGAAAAACTGTTTTTT. Translating it yields CASGLLATNEKLFF.

V is TRBV23-1 and J is TRBJ1-3, with D possibly being TRBD1 (6 bases). TRBV23-1 is identified as an open reading frame with a role that is uncertain. The CDR3 covers 16 residues. V was trimmed by 3 bases and J by 5 bases, leaving 17 bases between them. The CDR3, as DNA: TGCGCCAGCAGTCAGACCGGGACACACGCCAGAAACACCATATATTTT. This codes for CASSQTGTHARNTIYF.

The chain has TRBV5-5 and TRBJ1-5; a weak D match, TRBD1 (5 bases). With 4 bases removed from V and 3 bases from J, the gap between germline ends came to 14 bases. Germline V gives CDR1 SGHKS, CDR2 YYEKEE (reference sequence). This CDR3 is built from 15 residues. This chain's CDR3 is CASSPLGGDNQPQHF. The CDR3, as DNA: TGTGCCAGCAGCCCCCTTGGAGGGGACAATCAGCCCCAGCATTTT.

To note about this clonotype: At one end, the junction sequence differs from germline, possibly due to a read error. The chain links TRBV7-2 to TRBJ2-1; D unclear. In germline, CDR1 is SGHTA, CDR2 FQGNSA. CDR3 length: 20 residues. As DNA, the CDR3 is TGTGCCAACAGCTCCCCGGCGCGATTACTATACCTTAGCTCCTACAATGAGCAGTTCTTC. Its protein product is CANSSPARLLYLSSYNEQFF.